The clone carrying this T cell receptor beta chain was counted once. The germline V gene has CDR1 SGHRS and CDR2 YFSETQ. The ends lost 1 base at V and 6 bases at J; junction bases unmatched: 4. The CDR3 loop spans 15 amino acids. The entry originates in a study of blood T cell repertoires in COVID-19. Per the original data handling: Amplification of reference gene primers was used by the study to estimate nucleated cell counts. Here immunoSEQ multiplex PCR was the method, and the copy in TCRdb shows in-frame clones only, minus some. The V and J calls and clone size were taken over from that table, and D and trimming were inferred from the DNA. The sample has over 250,000 clones; around 92% are singletons. Those enrolled, adults aged roughly 18 to 95 years, came from about 24 US areas. Donors were grouped by their self-reported clinical history.

Input material: PBMCs or T cells enriched from blood (not recorded which). The source is a woman aged 60-75 years who had recovered from COVID-19. The chain employs TRBV5-1 and TRBJ1-6, with 7 nucleotides matching TRBD1. Here the CDR3 DNA reads TGCGCCAGCAGCTTGCAGGGACAGTTTAATTCACCCCTCCACTTT. Amino acid sequence: CASSLQGQFNSPLHF. The variable domain in full, completed from reference TRBV5-1 and TRBJ1-6, reads KAGVTQTPRYLIKTRGQQVTLSCSPISGHRSVSWYQQTPGQGLQFLFEYFSETQRNKGNFPGRFSGRQFSNSRSEMNVSTLELGDSALYLCASSLQGQFNSPLHFGNGTRLTVT.